This TCR beta chain emerged from a study of T cells in Graves' hyperthyroidism and ophthalmopathy. General study findings and limits: A model built on 13 V-J features separated ophthalmopathy from stable hyperthyroidism.

TCR beta CDR3 regions were amplified from RNA. The HTBI primer set drove a first-round RT-PCR of the TCR CDR3. TCRdb reprocessed the multiplex PCR reads with MiXCR, giving one entry per CDR3 protein. The table records roughly 130,000 distinct CDR3 sequences, roughly a fifth of them present only once. Researchers barred patients who had uncontrolled infection, other autoimmune disease, pregnancy or lactation. Before ophthalmopathy appeared, progressors gave blood at initial hyperthyroidism diagnosis. With respect to this clonotype: Its antigen is currently unknown.

CDR3 length: 13 residues. V was trimmed by 6 bases and J by 3 bases, leaving 13 bases between them. In germline, CDR1 is SGHTS, CDR2 YDEGEE. V usage is TRBV5-8 and J usage is TRBJ2-7, with D perhaps assigned TRBD1 or TRBD2 (5 bases each). The TCR sequence derives from a woman between 50 and 59 years old with Graves' hyperthyroidism that later progressed to Graves' ophthalmopathy. The source material was blood. DNA for the CDR3: TGTGCCAGCACCGTTGGGGGTCACTACGAGCAGTACTTC. This sequence encodes CASTVGGHYEQYF.